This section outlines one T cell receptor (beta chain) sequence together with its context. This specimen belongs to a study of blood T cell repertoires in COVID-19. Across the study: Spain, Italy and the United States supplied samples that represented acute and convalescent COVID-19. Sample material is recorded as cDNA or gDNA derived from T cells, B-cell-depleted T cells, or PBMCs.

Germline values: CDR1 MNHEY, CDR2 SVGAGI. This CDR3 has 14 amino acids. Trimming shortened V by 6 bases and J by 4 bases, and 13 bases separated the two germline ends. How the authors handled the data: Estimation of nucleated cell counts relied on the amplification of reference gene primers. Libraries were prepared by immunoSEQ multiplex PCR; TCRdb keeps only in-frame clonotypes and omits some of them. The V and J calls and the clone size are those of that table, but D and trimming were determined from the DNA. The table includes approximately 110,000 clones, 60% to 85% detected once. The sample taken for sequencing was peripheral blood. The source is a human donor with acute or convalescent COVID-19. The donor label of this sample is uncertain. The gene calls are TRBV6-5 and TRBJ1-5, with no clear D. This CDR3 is CASRLYSGNQPQHF. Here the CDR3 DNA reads TGTGCCAGCAGACTCTACAGTGGAAATCAGCCCCAGCATTTT.